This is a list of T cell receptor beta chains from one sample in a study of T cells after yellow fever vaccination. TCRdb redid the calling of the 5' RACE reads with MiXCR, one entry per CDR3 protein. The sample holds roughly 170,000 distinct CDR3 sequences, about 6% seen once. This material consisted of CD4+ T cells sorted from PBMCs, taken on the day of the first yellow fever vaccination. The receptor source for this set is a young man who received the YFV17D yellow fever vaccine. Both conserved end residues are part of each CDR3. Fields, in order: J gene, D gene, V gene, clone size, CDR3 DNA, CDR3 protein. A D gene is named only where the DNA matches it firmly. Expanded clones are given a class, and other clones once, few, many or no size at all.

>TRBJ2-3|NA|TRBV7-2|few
TGTGCCAGCAGCTTAAAGGCTGGAACGGATACGCAGTATTTT
CASSLKAGTDTQYF
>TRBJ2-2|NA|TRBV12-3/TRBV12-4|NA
TGTGCCAGCAGCCCCCCGGGAAACCAAGAGCGGGAGCTGTTTTTT
CASSPPGNQERELFF
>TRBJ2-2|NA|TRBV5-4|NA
TGTGCCAGCAGCTCGGGGGTCGCGAACACCGGGGAGCTGTTTTTT
CASSSGVANTGELFF
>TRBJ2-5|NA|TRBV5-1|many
TGCGCCAGCAGCTCTGGCAGACAAGAGACCCAGTACTTC
CASSSGRQETQYF
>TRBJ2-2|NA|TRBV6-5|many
TGTGCCAGCCGGGGGACAGTGAACACCGGGGAGCTGTTTTTT
CASRGTVNTGELFF
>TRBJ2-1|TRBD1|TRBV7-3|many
TGTGCCAGCAGCTTAGACAGGGGGGAATACAATGAGCAGTTCTTC
CASSLDRGEYNEQFF
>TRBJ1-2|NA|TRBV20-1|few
TGCAGTGCTCTTCCGGGGGCTAACTATGGCTACACCTTC
CSALPGANYGYTF
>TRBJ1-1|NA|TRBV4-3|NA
TGCGCCAGCAGCCAATGGGACATGGAAGGGGGCACTGAAGCTTTCTTT
CASSQWDMEGGTEAFF
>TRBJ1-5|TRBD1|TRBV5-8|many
TGTGCCAGCAGCTTAGGGACAGGCAATCAGCCCCAGCATTTT
CASSLGTGNQPQHF
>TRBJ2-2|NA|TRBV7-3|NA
TGTGCCAGCAGCTACGACCCGACCGGGGAGCTGTTTTTT
CASSYDPTGELFF
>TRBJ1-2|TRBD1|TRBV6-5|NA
TGTGCCAGCAGATATCGGAACCGGGACAGGGCCGACTATGGCTACACCTTC
CASRYRNRDRADYGYTF
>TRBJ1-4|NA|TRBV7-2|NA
TGTGCCAGCAGCTCATCGGCTGAAAAACTGTTTTTT
CASSSSAEKLFF
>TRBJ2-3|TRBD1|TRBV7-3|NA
TGTGCCAGCAGCTTCCGGGACAGGGAAACAGATACGCAGTATTTT
CASSFRDRETDTQYF
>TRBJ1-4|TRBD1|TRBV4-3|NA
TGCGCCAGCAGCCAAGATGCCCGGACAGGGGGGATTGAAAAACTGTTTTTT
CASSQDARTGGIEKLFF
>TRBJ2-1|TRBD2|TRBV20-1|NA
TGCAGTGCCCTGGAGATAGCGGGGGGCTATGAGCAGTTCTTC
CSALEIAGGYEQFF
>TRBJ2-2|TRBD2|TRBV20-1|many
TGCAGTGCTCGGAGAACCCACCCCGGGCTAGCGGGAGGCCGAGGGAACACCGGGGAGCTGTTTTTT
CSARRTHPGLAGGRGNTGELFF
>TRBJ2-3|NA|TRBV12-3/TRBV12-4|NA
TGTGCCAGCAGTATCCCACAGGGATTTAATACGCAGTATTTT
CASSIPQGFNTQYF
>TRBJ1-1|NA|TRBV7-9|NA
TGTGCCAGCAGCACCAATCAGGTCCTCACTGAAGCTTTCTTT
CASSTNQVLTEAFF
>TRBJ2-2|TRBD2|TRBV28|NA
TGTGCCAGCAGTACCCGACTAGCGGGGTGGAGGCGCGCCGGGGAGCTGTTTTTT
CASSTRLAGWRRAGELFF
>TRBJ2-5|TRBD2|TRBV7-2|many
TGTGCCAGCAGCTTGGCCGGGACTAGGGAAGAGACCCAGTACTTC
CASSLAGTREETQYF
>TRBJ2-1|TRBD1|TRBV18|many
TGTGCCAGCTCACTCGGGACAGCAGACAATGAGCAGTTCTTC
CASSLGTADNEQFF
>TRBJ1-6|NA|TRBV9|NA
TGTGCCAGCAGCCGGGACGTCAACCGCTCCTATAATTCACCCCTCCACTTT
CASSRDVNRSYNSPLHF
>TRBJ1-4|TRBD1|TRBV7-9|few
TGTGCCAGCAGCTTTGGACAGGGGGGTGAAAAACTGTTTTTT
CASSFGQGGEKLFF
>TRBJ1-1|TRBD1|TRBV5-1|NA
TGCGCCAGCAGCCCTGGCCTCGGACAGGTGGATAATATGAACACTGAAGCTTTCTTT
CASSPGLGQVDNMNTEAFF
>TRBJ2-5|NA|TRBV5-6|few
TGTGCCAGCAGTCTTCTCTGGGGGCTCAGGGAGACCCAGTACTTC
CASSLLWGLRETQYF
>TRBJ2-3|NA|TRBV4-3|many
TGCGCCAGCAGCCAGTCAGGCGGGTTCTACGGTACGCAGTATTTT
CASSQSGGFYGTQYF
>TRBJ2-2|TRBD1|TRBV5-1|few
TGCGCCAGCAGCCTACAGGGGGCAGCCGCCGGGGAGCTGTTTTTT
CASSLQGAAAGELFF
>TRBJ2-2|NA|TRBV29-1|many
TGCAGCGTTGATTTACAGGGTGGTGACGGGGAGCTGTTTTTT
CSVDLQGGDGELFF
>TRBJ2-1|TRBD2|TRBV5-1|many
TGCGCCAGCAGCTTGGAAGCGGGGGGTCGCTTAGGGCAGTTCTTC
CASSLEAGGRLGQFF